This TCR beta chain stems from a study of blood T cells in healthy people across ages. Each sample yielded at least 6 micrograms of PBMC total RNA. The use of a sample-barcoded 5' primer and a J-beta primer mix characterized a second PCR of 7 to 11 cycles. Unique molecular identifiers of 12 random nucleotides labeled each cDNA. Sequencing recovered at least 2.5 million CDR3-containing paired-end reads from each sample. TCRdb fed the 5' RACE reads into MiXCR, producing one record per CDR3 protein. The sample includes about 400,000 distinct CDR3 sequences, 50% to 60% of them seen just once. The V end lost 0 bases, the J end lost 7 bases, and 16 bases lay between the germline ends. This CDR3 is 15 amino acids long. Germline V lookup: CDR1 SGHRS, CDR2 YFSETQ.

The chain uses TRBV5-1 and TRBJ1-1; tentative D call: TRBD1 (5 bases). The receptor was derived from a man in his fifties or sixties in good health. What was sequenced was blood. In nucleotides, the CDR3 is TGCGCCAGCAGCTTGGTTGGCTGGGGCGGGGATGAAGCTTTCTTT. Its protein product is CASSLVGWGGDEAFF.